This T cell receptor (beta chain) was profiled in a study of early T cells in non-severe SARS-CoV-2 infection. This clonotype was detected a few times. Trimming at V came to 0 bases and at J to 0 bases, leaving 1 base not matched to a gene. Looked up from germline, CDR1 is LGHNT and CDR2 is FRNRAP. This CDR3 has 15 amino acids. Unique molecular identifiers (one per individual cDNA molecule) were attached. Via MiXCR, TCRdb re-called the 5' RACE reads, giving one row per CDR3 protein. The table records approximately 100,000 distinct CDR3 sequences, roughly 17% of them present only once. The receptor comes from an adult who was a healthcare worker with PCR-confirmed SARS-CoV-2 infection or an uninfected control (not recorded which). The genes are TRBV12-5 and TRBJ2-7; 8 bases fit TRBD1. Sequenced material: whole blood. The CDR3 protein is CASGLVQGGSYEQYF. CDR3 sequence (DNA): TGTGCTAGTGGTTTGGTACAGGGGGGCTCCTACGAGCAGTACTTC.